The 2 T cell receptor beta chains listed next were all sequenced from one sample in a study of T cell responses to AZD1222 COVID-19 vaccine. TCRdb's table, derived via immunoSEQ multiplex PCR, lists solely in-frame clones and lacks some. The table lists roughly 97,000 clones, nearly 95% of them singletons. The specimen comprised peripheral blood, sampled on day 0 of AZD1222 vaccination. Source of these receptors: an adult in good health.

The rearrangement joins TRBV4-2 to TRBJ2-7; D may be TRBD2 (6 bases). Trimming left V 0 bases short and J 3 bases short, with 12 bases between. The CDR3 has 15 amino acids. CDR1 is LGHNA and CDR2 is YNFKEQ in the germline V gene. CDR3 in DNA: TGTGCCAGCAGCCAAGAGGAGGGTTCTCACTACGAGCAGTACTTC. Protein sequence: CASSQEEGSHYEQYF.

The rearrangement joins TRBV10-3 to TRBJ2-1, with 8 bases aligning to TRBD2. The CDR3 has 13 residues. V gave up 11 bases and J gave up 9 bases; unmatched junction bases: 12. CDR1 and CDR2 (germline): ENHRY, SYGVKD. CDR3 bases: TGTGCCTCATCGGGGCAGACTAGCGCTGAGCAGTTCTTC. This encodes CASSGQTSAEQFF.